This T cell receptor beta chain derives from a study of T cell clonality in common variable immunodeficiency. Sequencing input was equivalent genomic DNA from CVID and controls. Clones were sequenced by immunoSEQ multiplex PCR, and TCRdb holds only the in-frame ones, with some missing. The specimen has tens of thousands of clones, none found just once. Trimming left V 4 bases short and J 1 base short, with 17 bases between. Germline V gene sequence: CDR1 SGHRS, CDR2 YFSETQ. The CDR3 contains 16 residues. Ten or more counts support this clone. Antigen: not known. The read comes to an end 3 residues before the CDR3 does, leaving the germline J gene to fill in the end. Whole-study findings and limits: Reportedly, TCR beta sequences from common variable immunodeficiency showed fewer deletions and N-nucleotide insertions. Compared with healthy controls, CVID subjects showed increased TCRbeta clonality, mostly in about a third.

Most patients and controls had Caucasian heritage. Source material: peripheral blood mononuclear cells. The clonotype was recovered from a person between 18 and 70 years old in good health. The genes are TRBV5-1 and TRBJ1-1, with D unresolved. The CDR3 sequence: CASSLSQASRNTEAFF. The CDR3 bases that were read are TGCGCCAGCAGCCTAAGTCAGGCGTCGAGGAACACTGAA. The full variable domain, with the rest looked up from reference TRBV5-1 and TRBJ1-1, is KAGVTQTPRYLIKTRGQQVTLSCSPISGHRSVSWYQQTPGQGLQFLFEYFSETQRNKGNFPGRFSGRQFSNSRSEMNVSTLELGDSALYLCASSLSQASRNTEAFFGQGTRLTVV.